The 5 T cell receptor beta chains reported below all come from one sample, sequenced in a study of post-analysis software for immune sequencing data. Broader study findings: Patients showed TRBV5-6, TRBV5-1 and TRBV20-1 among five TRBV segments more frequent than in controls.

Libraries were made from TCR beta cDNA, and they carried unique molecular identifiers. TCRdb reprocessed the PCR reads via MiXCR and lists one record per CDR3 protein. The sample yields more than 500,000 distinct CDR3 sequences, about a third seen once. Their specific antigens are unknown. Sequencing was carried out using blood. These receptors were taken from a girl aged 2-17 years with multiple sclerosis.

This chain uses TRBV29-1 with TRBJ1-1; possibly TRBD1 for D (5 bases). CDR1 is SQVTM and CDR2 is ANQGSEA in the germline V gene. The length of the CDR3 is 14 residues. V shed 5 bases and J shed 6 bases, with 19 bases lying between them. CDR3 DNA: TGCAGCGTTTCGCGGGTTACCCAAGGGGCTGAAGCTTTCTTT. Its protein is CSVSRVTQGAEAFF.

V and J are TRBV20-1 and TRBJ2-3; a possible D gene is TRBD1 (5 bases). Deletions cut 6 bases from V and 6 bases from J, with 13 bases between. This CDR3 spans 12 amino acids. Germline-derived CDR1 and CDR2 are DFQATT and SNEGSKA (reference sequence). The CDR3 spells CSAIRKGDTQYF. The CDR3 nucleotides read TGCAGTGCGATACGGAAGGGGGATACGCAGTATTTT.

The CDR3: CSASPMEGSIYNEQYF. The CDR3 DNA follows: TGCAGTGCTAGCCCCATGGAGGGTTCAATATACAATGAGCAGTACTTC. The chain has TRBV20-1 and TRBJ2-1, with D possibly matching TRBD2 (6 bases). The last part of the DNA fits TRBJ2-7 better; the J call may be wrong. The CDR3 covers 16 residues. CDR1 is DFQATT and CDR2 is SNEGSKA in the germline V gene (reference sequence).

This clonotype was detected only a few times. The V call is TRBV3-1, the J call TRBJ1-2; 9 nucleotides line up with TRBD1. The V gene end was trimmed by 5 bases and the J gene end by 4 bases; junction bases not matched to a gene: 8. The CDR3 extends over 15 amino acids. Germline loops: CDR1 LGHDT, CDR2 YNNKEL (reference sequence). The CDR3 nucleotides read TGTGCCAGCAGCGGGCCGGGACAGGGAGGCTATGGCTACACCTTC. This codes for CASSGPGQGGYGYTF.

This clonotype showed up many times. The V and J genes are TRBV20-1 and TRBJ1-1, with a possible D match to TRBD1 (5 bases). The CDR3 totals 16 residues. Germline V CDR1 and CDR2: DFQATT, SNEGSKA (reference sequence). Trimming cost V 1 base and J 1 base, with 16 bases left between them. CDR3 DNA sequence: TGCAGTGCTAGAGTAGGAGGGCAGGGAGGGAACACTGAAGCTTTCTTT. It is translated as CSARVGGQGGNTEAFF.